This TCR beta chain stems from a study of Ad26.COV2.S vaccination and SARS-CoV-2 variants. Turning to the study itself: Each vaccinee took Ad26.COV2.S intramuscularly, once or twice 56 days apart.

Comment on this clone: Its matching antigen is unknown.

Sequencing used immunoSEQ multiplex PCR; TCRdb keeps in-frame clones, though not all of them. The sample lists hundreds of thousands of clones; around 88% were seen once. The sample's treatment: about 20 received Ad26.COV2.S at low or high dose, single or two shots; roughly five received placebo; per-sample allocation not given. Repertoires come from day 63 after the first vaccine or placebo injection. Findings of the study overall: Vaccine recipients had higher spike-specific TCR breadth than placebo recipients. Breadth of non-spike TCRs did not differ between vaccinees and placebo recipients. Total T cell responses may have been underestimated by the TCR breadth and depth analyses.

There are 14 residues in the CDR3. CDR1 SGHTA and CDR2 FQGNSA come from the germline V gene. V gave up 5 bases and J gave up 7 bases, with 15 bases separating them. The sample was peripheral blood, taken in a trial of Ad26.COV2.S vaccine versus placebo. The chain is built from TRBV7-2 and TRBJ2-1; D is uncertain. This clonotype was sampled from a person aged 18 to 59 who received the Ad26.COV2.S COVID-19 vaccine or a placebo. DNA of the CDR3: TGTGCCAGCAGCGGAGCACCGCCGGCGAATGAGCAGTTCTTC. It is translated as CASSGAPPANEQFF.